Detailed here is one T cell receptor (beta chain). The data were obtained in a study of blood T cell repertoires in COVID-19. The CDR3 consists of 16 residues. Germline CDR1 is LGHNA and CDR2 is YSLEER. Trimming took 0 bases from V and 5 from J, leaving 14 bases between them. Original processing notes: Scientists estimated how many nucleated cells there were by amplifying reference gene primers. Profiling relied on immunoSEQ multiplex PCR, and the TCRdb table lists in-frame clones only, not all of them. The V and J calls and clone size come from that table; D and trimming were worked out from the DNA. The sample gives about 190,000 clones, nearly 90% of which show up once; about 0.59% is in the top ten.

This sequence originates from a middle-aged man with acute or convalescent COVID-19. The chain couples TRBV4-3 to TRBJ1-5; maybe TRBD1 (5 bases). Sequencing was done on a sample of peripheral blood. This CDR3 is CASSQDFQGLYQPQHF. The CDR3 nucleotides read TGCGCCAGCAGCCAAGATTTCCAGGGTCTGTATCAGCCCCAGCATTTT.